The present TCR beta chain was sequenced within a study of blood T cell repertoires in COVID-19. Whole-study context: Material from acute and convalescent COVID-19 was sourced from the United States, Italy and Spain. The cDNA or gDNA used as material had been derived from T cells, B-cell-depleted T cells, or PBMCs.

The CDR3 loop spans 19 amino acids. The J segment lost 0 bases and the V segment lost 6 bases, leaving 12 bases of the junction unmatched. Germline V gene data show CDR1 as MNHNY and CDR2 as SVGAGI (reference sequence). Enrollment of patients from Seattle took place during active infection, with longitudinal follow-up. Repertoires were generated with immunoSEQ multiplex PCR, while TCRdb's copy carries only in-frame clones and drops some. The sample consists of 300,000 to 400,000 clones, approximately 87% of them appearing once. The receptor was isolated from a woman aged 50 to 60 with COVID-19, enrolled during active disease. Input material: peripheral blood. The V call is TRBV6-6, the J call TRBJ1-3; 12 positions agree with TRBD1. In DNA form, the CDR3 reads TGTGCCAGCAGCTATGGGGGACAGGGGGCGAGTTCCTCTGGAAACACCATATATTTT. Translation gives CASSYGGQGASSSGNTIYF.